This entry lists 21 T cell receptor beta chains sequenced from one sample in a study of radiotherapy plus CTLA-4 blockade in lung cancer. The repertoire was sequenced with immunoSEQ multiplex PCR; TCRdb's copy has only in-frame clones and lacks some. The table lists about 60,000 clones, around 76% of them singletons. The material sequenced was peripheral blood, taken from a patient treated with radiotherapy plus ipilimumab. The receptor set was obtained from a human donor with non-small cell lung cancer who had a complete response to radiotherapy plus ipilimumab.

There are a few counts of this clone. The chain is built from TRBV2 and TRBJ2-5; TRBD2 is a possible D gene (6 bases). TRBJ2-7 matches the DNA end more closely, so the J call is doubtful. The CDR3 covers 14 residues. Germline-derived CDR1 and CDR2 are SNHLY and FYNNEI. The CDR3 sequence is CASSVGLPPYEQYF. As DNA, the CDR3 is TGTGCCAGCAGTGTGGGACTCCCACCCTACGAGCAGTACTTC.

The rearrangement uses TRBV29-1 and TRBJ2-1; a weak D match, TRBD2 (7 bases). The V end lost 4 bases, the J end lost 6 bases, and 16 bases lay between the germline ends. CDR3 length equals 14 residues. The germline V gene has CDR1 SQVTM and CDR2 ANQGSEA. This CDR3 is CSVGRGTTSNEQFF. CDR3 bases: TGCAGCGTTGGGCGGGGGACAACAAGCAATGAGCAGTTCTTC.

The rearrangement uses TRBV28 and TRBJ1-2; D possibly corresponds to TRBD1 (5 bases). The CDR3 has 13 residues. Germline V CDR1 and CDR2: MDHEN, SYDVKM. The V end was cut by 2 bases, the J end by 8 bases, with 12 bases between. CDR3 sequence reads: CASSLGSGIGYTF. CDR3 nucleotide sequence: TGTGCCAGCAGTTTAGGGTCAGGGATCGGCTACACCTTC.

The count of this clone is one. The chain combines TRBV7-9 with TRBJ1-1; 9 bases are shared with TRBD1. CDR3 length equals 16 residues. The J segment lost 1 base and the V segment lost 6 bases, leaving 9 bases of the junction unmatched. Looked up from germline, CDR1 is SEHNR and CDR2 is FQNEAQ (reference sequence). Here the CDR3 DNA reads TGTGCCAGCAGTTATAGAGGGACAGGGACGAACACTGAAGCTTTCTTT. Residues: CASSYRGTGTNTEAFF.

The gene calls are TRBV30 and TRBJ1-1; 7 positions agree with TRBD1. The germline V gene encodes CDR1 GTSNPN and CDR2 SVGIG (reference sequence). Trimming took 4 bases from V and 5 from J; bases not matched to a gene: 1. The CDR3 extends over 11 amino acids. The CDR3 bases are TGTGCCTGGACCAGGGGGACTGAAGCTTTCTTT. It specifies CAWTRGTEAFF.

V is TRBV28 and J is TRBJ2-7; 12 positions match TRBD1. CDR3 size: 15 residues. Germline V lookup: CDR1 MDHEN, CDR2 SYDVKM. V lost 6 bases, J lost 2 bases, and 5 bases stayed unmatched. The CDR3 coding sequence is TGTGCCAGCAGATGGGACAGGGGGCTTACCTACGAGCAGTACTTC. Protein sequence: CASRWDRGLTYEQYF.

This chain links TRBV7-3 with TRBJ2-1; 13 bases fit TRBD2. Germline assignment: CDR1 SGHTA and CDR2 FQGTGA. Germline trimming cut 5 bases from V and 10 bases from J; bases unmatched to any gene: 8. The CDR3 is 15 amino acids. The CDR3, as DNA: TGTGCCAGCAGCCTGGGACTAGCGGGGTTCACCGAGCAGTTCTTC. This translates into CASSLGLAGFTEQFF.

The chain links TRBV6-5 to TRBJ1-1; D is unresolved. CDR1 MNHEY and CDR2 SVGAGI come from the germline V gene. The CDR3 loop spans 15 amino acids. V lost 1 base, J lost 11 bases, and 20 bases lay in between. CDR3 nucleotide sequence: TGTGCCAGCAGTTACTTGGGCCGGAGGTCCATCTCTGCTTTCTTT. Residues: CASSYLGRRSISAFF.

The V call is TRBV5-1, the J call TRBJ1-4; 9 bases are shared with TRBD1. The CDR3 consists of 15 residues. The germline V gene encodes CDR1 SGHRS and CDR2 YFSETQ. The V gene end was trimmed by 4 bases and the J gene end by 7 bases; junction bases not matched to a gene: 8. The CDR3 sequence is CASSLTGQGGEKLFF. For the CDR3, the DNA is TGCGCCAGCAGCCTTACGGGACAGGGTGGTGAAAAACTGTTTTTT.

This chain connects TRBV6-5 to TRBJ1-1, with D maybe TRBD1 (6 bases). The V end lost 7 bases, the J end lost 6 bases, and 12 bases lay between the germline ends. CDR3 length: 12 residues. Per germline, CDR1 MNHEY and CDR2 SVGAGI. Here the CDR3 DNA reads TGTGCCAGCATCAACCCAGGGGCTGAAGCTTTCTTT. Translation gives CASINPGAEAFF.

This chain uses TRBV5-1 with TRBJ1-2, with D tentatively TRBD1 (6 bases). CDR3 length: 17 residues. V lost 1 base to trimming and J lost 0 bases, with 16 bases between them. Germline V gives CDR1 SGHRS, CDR2 YFSETQ. The CDR3 nucleotides are TGCGCCAGCAGCTTGACTGGATCGGCAGGGGCTAACTATGGCTACACCTTC. This encodes CASSLTGSAGANYGYTF.

V gene TRBV5-1 combines with J gene TRBJ2-3, with 8 bases lining up with TRBD2. The germline V gene has CDR1 SGHRS and CDR2 YFSETQ. V gave up 2 bases and J gave up 1 base; unmatched junction bases: 15. The CDR3 length is 19 residues. The CDR3 sequence is CASSFGFGREGRGTDTQYF. For the CDR3, the DNA is TGCGCCAGCAGCTTTGGGTTCGGTCGGGAGGGCCGCGGCACAGATACGCAGTATTTT.

The gene calls are TRBV5-1 and TRBJ2-1; 8 bases line up with TRBD1. The germline CDR1 and CDR2 sequences are SGHRS and YFSETQ. The CDR3 has 16 amino acids. After removal of 5 bases from V and 0 bases from J, the junction contained 7 bases not matched to a gene. The CDR3: CASRARGLSSYNEQFF. In nucleotides, the CDR3 is TGCGCCAGCAGGGCCAGGGGGCTTAGCTCCTACAATGAGCAGTTCTTC.

V gene TRBV7-9 combines with J gene TRBJ2-3; a weak D match, TRBD2 (5 bases). The length of the CDR3 is 15 residues. Germline loops: CDR1 SEHNR, CDR2 FQNEAQ (reference sequence). V was cut by 3 bases and J by 0 bases, with 10 bases left in between. CDR3 residues: CASSFVGLSTDTQYF. In DNA form, the CDR3 reads TGTGCCAGCAGCTTCGTTGGACTGAGCACAGATACGCAGTATTTT.

The rearrangement uses TRBV19 and TRBJ2-7; the match to TRBD2 covers 9 bases. The CDR3 length is 14 residues. CDR1 and CDR2 from the germline V gene are LNHDA and SQIVND (reference sequence). Trimming cost V 4 bases and J 3 bases; bases outside gene matches: 4. The CDR3 is CASSRGGGGYEQYF. The CDR3 DNA reads as TGTGCCAGTAGTAGAGGCGGGGGGGGCTACGAGCAGTACTTC. Complete variable domain (other parts from reference TRBV19 and TRBJ2-7): DGGITQSPKYLFRKEGQNVTLSCEQNLNHDAMYWYRQDPGQGLRLIYYSQIVNDFQKGDIAEGYSVSREKKESFPLTVTSAQKNPTAFYLCASSRGGGGYEQYFGPGTRLTVT.

The CDR3 spells CASSRDRVSYEQYF. The CDR3 DNA is TGTGCCAGCAGTCGGGACAGAGTCTCCTACGAGCAGTACTTC. The chain recombines TRBV5-4 with TRBJ2-7; 7 positions agree with TRBD1. The CDR3 spans 14 residues. V shed 5 bases and J 0 bases; nucleotides not matched to a gene: 5. CDR1 and CDR2 (germline): SGHNT, YYREEE (reference sequence).

The genes are TRBV29-1 and TRBJ2-3; a possible D gene is TRBD1 (7 bases). Trimming removed 3 bases at V and 3 bases at J, with 19 bases between. This CDR3 has 16 amino acids. Per the germline V gene, CDR1 is SQVTM and CDR2 is ANQGSEA. CDR3 loop: CSVDNRGTALTDTQYF. In DNA, the CDR3 is TGCAGCGTTGACAACCGCGGGACAGCACTTACAGATACGCAGTATTTT.

This sequence joins TRBV6-6 and TRBJ2-5; maybe TRBD1 (6 bases). The end of the DNA aligns better with TRBJ2-7, so the J call may be wrong. CDR3 length: 15 amino acids. CDR1 is MNHNY and CDR2 is SVGAGI in the germline V gene (reference sequence). The CDR3 reads CASRTPRGLGYEQYF. Here the CDR3 DNA reads TGTGCCAGCAGAACCCCTAGGGGGTTAGGCTACGAGCAGTACTTC.

The sample holds a few counts of this clone. The V gene is TRBV7-9, the J gene TRBJ1-2; D remains unclear. From germline, CDR1 is SEHNR and CDR2 FQNEAQ (reference sequence). V gave up 5 bases and J gave up 7 bases, with 8 bases separating them. The CDR3 is 11 residues long. The CDR3 DNA reads TGTGCCAGCAGCCAATCCCCTGGCTACACCTTC. Its translation: CASSQSPGYTF. Combining the CDR3 with reference TRBV7-9 and TRBJ1-2 gives the whole variable domain DTGVSQNPRHKITKRGQNVTFRCDPISEHNRLYWYRQTLGQGPEFLTYFQNEAQLEKSRLLSDRFSAERPKGSFSTLEIQRTEQGDSAMYLCASSQSPGYTFGSGTRLTVV.

V and J are TRBV19 and TRBJ1-6; D is uncertain. CDR3 length: 15 amino acids. V lost 6 bases and J lost 3, with 12 bases in between. Germline V lookup: CDR1 LNHDA, CDR2 SQIVND (reference sequence). Here the CDR3 DNA reads TGTGCCAGTAGAGTCGGGGAGAACTATAATTCACCCCTCCACTTT. It is translated as CASRVGENYNSPLHF. Based on the CDR3 plus reference TRBV19 and TRBJ1-6, the full variable domain is DGGITQSPKYLFRKEGQNVTLSCEQNLNHDAMYWYRQDPGQGLRLIYYSQIVNDFQKGDIAEGYSVSREKKESFPLTVTSAQKNPTAFYLCASRVGENYNSPLHFGNGTRLTVT.

CDR3 protein: CASSFLGGSYNEQFF. The CDR3, as DNA: TGTGCCAGCAGTTTCCTGGGGGGCTCCTACAATGAGCAGTTCTTC. V is TRBV27 and J is TRBJ2-1, with D possibly matching TRBD2 (6 bases). V was pared by 3 bases and J by 0 bases, with 9 bases between. The CDR3 contains 15 residues. Per the germline V gene, CDR1 is MNHEY and CDR2 is SMNVEV (reference sequence).